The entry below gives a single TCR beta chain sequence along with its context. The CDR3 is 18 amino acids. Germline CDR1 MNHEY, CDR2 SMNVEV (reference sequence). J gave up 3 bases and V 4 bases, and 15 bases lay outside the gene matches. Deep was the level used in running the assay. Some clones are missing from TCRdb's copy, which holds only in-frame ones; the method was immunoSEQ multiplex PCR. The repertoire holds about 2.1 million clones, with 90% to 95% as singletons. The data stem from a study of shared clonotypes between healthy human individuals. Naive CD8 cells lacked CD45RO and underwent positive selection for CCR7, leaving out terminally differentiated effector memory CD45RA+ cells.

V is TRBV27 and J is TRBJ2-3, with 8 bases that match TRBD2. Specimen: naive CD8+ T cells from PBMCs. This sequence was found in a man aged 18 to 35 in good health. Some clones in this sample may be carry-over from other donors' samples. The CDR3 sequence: CASSSIWAGGAGTDTQYF. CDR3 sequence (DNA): TGTGCCAGCAGTTCCATATGGGCGGGGGGAGCGGGTACAGATACGCAGTATTTT.